This is a list of T cell receptor beta chains from one sample in a study of T cell repertoires in cytomegalovirus infection. TCRdb re-called the reads through MiXCR, storing one row per CDR3 protein. The sample records about 460,000 distinct CDR3 sequences, roughly 10% being singletons. What was sequenced was PBMCs. The receptors were sampled from a human donor in good health (CMV status not recorded). Some clones in this sample may be carry-over from other donors' samples. Both conserved end residues are part of each CDR3. D genes are given only for firm matches. Only some rows state a clone size, as once, few, many or a class for expanded clones.

clone size	D gene	V gene	J gene	CDR3 protein	CDR3 DNA
.	.	TRBV5-1	TRBJ2-3	CASSLRGGFEDTQYF	TGCGCCAGCAGCTTGAGGGGGGGATTTGAAGATACGCAGTATTTT
few	.	TRBV29-1	TRBJ2-2	CSVESQGTGELFF	TGCAGCGTTGAGTCCCAGGGAACCGGGGAGCTGTTTTTT
many	TRBD1	TRBV12-3/TRBV12-4	TRBJ1-1	CASRIPQGANTEAFF	TGTGCCAGCAGGATCCCTCAGGGGGCAAACACTGAAGCTTTCTTT
.	TRBD1	TRBV14	TRBJ1-4	CASSPLRDRPNEKLFF	TGTGCCAGCAGCCCCCTAAGGGACAGACCTAATGAAAAACTGTTTTTT
many	.	TRBV7-2	TRBJ2-6	CASSLLAASGANVLTF	TGTGCCAGCAGCTTACTGGCCGCCTCTGGGGCCAACGTCCTGACTTTC
.	TRBD1	TRBV5-5	TRBJ2-3	CASSSRDRGAVDTQYF	TGTGCCAGCAGCTCGCGCGACAGGGGGGCTGTAGATACGCAGTATTTT
few	TRBD2	TRBV15	TRBJ2-7	CATSYPGTSEGEQYF	TGTGCCACCAGCTATCCCGGAACTAGCGAGGGCGAGCAGTACTTC
many	.	TRBV7-2	TRBJ1-5	CATSRGGNQPQHF	TGTGCCACGAGCCGGGGTGGGAATCAGCCCCAGCATTTT
many	.	TRBV7-6	TRBJ1-2	CASSLVAESNYGYTF	TGTGCCAGCAGCTTAGTGGCGGAGAGCAACTATGGCTACACCTTC
many	.	TRBV18	TRBJ2-6	CASSPPGRGANVLTF	TGTGCCAGCTCACCACCGGGGAGAGGGGCCAACGTCCTGACTTTC
.	.	TRBV5-5	TRBJ1-6	CASSEPQVALHF	TGTGCCAGCAGCGAACCACAGGTAGCCCTCCACTTT
few	.	TRBV2	TRBJ2-7	CASRGRKQYF	TGTGCCAGCAGGGGACGGAAGCAGTACTTC
many	TRBD1	TRBV28	TRBJ1-1	CASSSLDRVMNTEAFF	TGTGCCAGCAGCTCCCTTGACAGGGTCATGAACACTGAAGCTTTCTTT
many	TRBD1	TRBV10-3	TRBJ2-3	CAISGTGRSDTQYF	TGTGCCATCAGTGGGACAGGGAGGTCAGATACGCAGTATTTT
many	.	TRBV4-2	TRBJ1-5	CASSQDPTPTRGQPQHF	TGTGCCAGCAGCCAAGATCCGACACCCACACGGGGTCAGCCCCAGCATTTT
many	TRBD1	TRBV10-3	TRBJ1-2	CAISDARPGGYGYTF	TGTGCCATCAGTGACGCCAGGCCAGGGGGCTATGGCTACACCTTC
many	.	TRBV7-8	TRBJ2-1	CASSLRRDEQFF	TGTGCCAGCAGCTTAAGGCGGGATGAGCAGTTCTTC
many	TRBD2	TRBV4-2	TRBJ2-1	CASSRLGTSGTEQFF	TGTGCCAGCAGTCGACTTGGGACTAGCGGAACTGAGCAGTTCTTC
many	TRBD1	TRBV5-6	TRBJ1-1	CASSLTGTGEAFF	TGTGCCAGCAGCTTGACCGGGACAGGTGAAGCTTTCTTT
many	.	TRBV7-2	TRBJ2-1	CASSLRKGSYNEQFF	TGTGCCAGCAGCTTGCGTAAAGGCTCGTACAATGAGCAGTTCTTC
.	.	TRBV12-3/TRBV12-4	TRBJ2-5	CASSLSRGLRLGQETQYF	TGTGCCAGCAGTTTATCCCGGGGACTCAGGCTAGGGCAAGAGACCCAGTACTTC
few	.	TRBV5-4	TRBJ1-1	CASSLEVKANTEAFF	TGTGCCAGCAGCTTGGAAGTGAAAGCCAACACTGAAGCTTTCTTT
many	TRBD1	TRBV5-6	TRBJ1-5	CASSLDRVRQPQHF	TGTGCCAGCAGCCTGGACAGGGTACGTCAGCCCCAGCATTTT
many	TRBD1	TRBV19	TRBJ1-1	CASSPSPDRGSNTEAFF	TGTGCCAGTAGTCCCTCACCGGACAGGGGTAGTAACACTGAAGCTTTCTTT
.	TRBD2	TRBV5-6	TRBJ2-1	CASSFGTSGREQFF	TGTGCCAGCAGCTTCGGGACTAGCGGGAGGGAGCAGTTCTTC
many	.	TRBV11-2	TRBJ2-1	CASSLSPAKEFF	TGTGCCAGCAGCTTGTCGCCGGCAAAGGAGTTCTTC
.	TRBD1	TRBV4-2	TRBJ1-1	CASSQPDREGEAFF	TGTGCCAGCAGCCAACCAGACAGGGAAGGGGAAGCTTTCTTT
many	.	TRBV25-1	TRBJ2-6	CASSENSGAHGGFSGANVLTF	TGTGCCAGCAGTGAAAATTCTGGGGCCCATGGAGGGTTCTCTGGGGCCAACGTCCTGACTTTC
.	.	TRBV3-1	TRBJ2-1	CASSQGEREQFF	TGTGCCAGCAGCCAAGGGGAACGTGAGCAGTTCTTC
many	.	TRBV28	TRBJ1-5	CASSLSSDQPQHF	TGTGCCAGCAGTTTATCCAGCGATCAGCCCCAGCATTTT
many	.	TRBV9	TRBJ2-5	CASSVGRVSLETQYF	TGTGCCAGCAGCGTAGGCAGGGTTTCCCTGGAGACCCAGTACTTC
many	.	TRBV6-1	TRBJ2-1	CASSEVGRGGQQFF	TGTGCCAGCAGTGAAGTGGGAAGGGGGGGACAGCAGTTCTTC
.	.	TRBV9	TRBJ2-1	CASSLPLSVSSYNEQFF	TGTGCCAGCAGCCTCCCCCTTAGCGTCAGCTCCTACAATGAGCAGTTCTTC
.	.	TRBV29-1	TRBJ2-2	CSVPGGTGELFF	TGCAGCGTTCCTGGGGGTACCGGGGAGCTGTTTTTT
few	TRBD1	TRBV20-1	TRBJ2-1	CSSTGPYNEQFF	TGCAGTTCGACAGGGCCCTACAATGAGCAGTTCTTC
many	.	TRBV7-8	TRBJ1-5	CASSRDRRQGINQPQHF	TGTGCCAGCAGCCGCGACCGGCGGCAGGGGATCAATCAGCCCCAGCATTTT
many	.	TRBV5-1	TRBJ2-3	CASSPAVGTDTQYF	TGCGCCAGCAGCCCGGCGGTCGGGACAGATACGCAGTATTTT
many	.	TRBV7-3	TRBJ2-2	CASSLVPGGHTGELFF	TGTGCCAGCAGCTTAGTTCCCGGGGGCCACACCGGGGAGCTGTTTTTT
.	TRBD2	TRBV20-1	TRBJ2-5	CSAPASGLPQETQYF	TGCAGTGCCCCCGCCTCGGGACTACCTCAAGAGACCCAGTACTTC
.	TRBD1	TRBV29-1	TRBJ2-7	CSVITGTGGQAEQYF	TGCAGCGTGATCACCGGGACAGGGGGTCAAGCCGAGCAGTACTTC
once	TRBD1	TRBV28	TRBJ2-7	CASSRQGLTGEQYF	TGTGCCAGCAGCCGACAGGGGCTAACGGGAGAGCAGTACTTC